Following are 17 T cell receptor beta chains from one sample sequenced in a study of CD8 T cells in Susac syndrome. With random hexamers, 0.5 to 1 ug RNA was reverse transcribed. One entry per CDR3 protein results from TCRdb running MiXCR on the immunoSEQ multiplex PCR reads. The sample yields under 550,000 distinct CDR3 sequences, 85% to 90% seen once. Sequenced sample: CD8+ T cells from PBMCs. These receptors were collected from a human donor with multiple sclerosis.

The V and J genes are TRBV20-1 and TRBJ2-5; TRBD2 agrees at 7 bases. Germline loops: CDR1 DFQATT, CDR2 SNEGSKA (reference sequence). V shed 1 base, J shed 2 bases, and the junction held 4 bases outside the gene matches. The CDR3 has 14 residues. CDR3 residues: CSARAGGSQETQYF. DNA for the CDR3: TGCAGTGCTAGAGCGGGGGGAAGTCAAGAGACCCAGTACTTC.

The chain combines TRBV19 with TRBJ1-1; D is ambiguous. The CDR3 consists of 12 residues. The V gene's germline CDR1 is LNHDA and CDR2 SQIVND (reference sequence). Between the trimmed V and J ends, which lost 9 bases and 4 bases, there was a span of 12 bases. CDR3 protein: CASTDLSTEAFF. As DNA, the CDR3 is TGTGCCAGCACGGACCTGAGCACTGAAGCTTTCTTT.

V is TRBV9 and J is TRBJ1-1; 7 bases align to TRBD1. Trimming took 6 bases from V and 6 from J; bases not matched to a gene: 8. The CDR3 length is 13 residues. Germline CDR1 is SGDLS and CDR2 is YYNGEE. This CDR3 reads CASMPATGAEAFF. The CDR3 DNA reads TGTGCCAGCATGCCTGCTACAGGGGCTGAAGCTTTCTTT.

The rearrangement joins TRBV27 to TRBJ2-1, with 10 bases that match TRBD2. The CDR3 loop spans 15 amino acids. J gave up 10 bases and V 2 bases, and 8 bases lay outside the gene matches. Germline lookup yields CDR1 MNHEY and CDR2 SMNVEV (reference sequence). The CDR3 region has the DNA TGTGCCAGCAGTTTAGGGCTAGCGGGAGTCGGGGAGCAGTTCTTC. This codes for CASSLGLAGVGEQFF.

This clonotype was seen only a few times. The chain joins TRBV27 to TRBJ1-5, with D unclear. V shed 2 bases and J shed 0 bases, with 2 bases lying between them. The CDR3 has 13 residues. Germline-derived CDR1 and CDR2 are MNHEY and SMNVEV (reference sequence). CDR3 region: CASSLVSNQPQHF. CDR3 DNA: TGTGCCAGCAGTTTAGTTAGCAATCAGCCCCAGCATTTT.

V and J are TRBV24-1 and TRBJ2-1, with 9 bases aligning to TRBD1. CDR3 length equals 15 residues. Germline loops: CDR1 KGHDR, CDR2 SFDVKD. Unmatched junction bases numbered 2, after V lost 0 bases and J lost 6 bases. The CDR3 sequence is CATSDLGDRANEQFF. The CDR3 nucleotides read TGTGCCACCAGTGATTTGGGGGACAGGGCCAATGAGCAGTTCTTC.

The genes are TRBV20-1 and TRBJ1-3; maybe TRBD1 (6 bases). Germline V gives CDR1 DFQATT, CDR2 SNEGSKA (reference sequence). Trimming left V 0 bases short and J 1 base short, with 13 bases between. The CDR3 extends over 16 amino acids. The CDR3 bases are TGCAGTGCTAGAGACAGGACAGTTTTTTCTGGAAACACCATATATTTT. It codes for CSARDRTVFSGNTIYF.

The chain is built from TRBV30 and TRBJ1-1, with a possible D match to TRBD1 (5 bases). The CDR3 is 13 residues long. With 4 bases removed from V and 2 bases from J, the gap between germline ends came to 11 bases. CDR1 and CDR2 from the germline V gene are GTSNPN and SVGIG (reference sequence). CDR3 nucleotide sequence: TGTGCCTGGATAAAGGGGTTTAACACTGAAGCTTTCTTT. Translation gives CAWIKGFNTEAFF.

J is TRBJ1-1 and V is TRBV4-1; tentatively, D is TRBD1 (6 bases). Trimming took 1 base from V and 8 from J, leaving 11 bases between them. The CDR3 is made up of 13 amino acids. The V gene's germline CDR1 is MGHRA and CDR2 YSYEKL. CDR3 region: CASSQVGAGEAFF. In DNA, the CDR3 is TGCGCCAGCAGCCAAGTGGGGGCAGGGGAAGCTTTCTTT.

J is TRBJ2-2 and V is TRBV6-5; tentatively, D is TRBD2 (6 bases). The germline V gene encodes CDR1 MNHEY and CDR2 SVGAGI. V was shortened by 0 bases and J by 7 bases, with 9 bases between the two germline ends. The CDR3 contains 14 residues. CDR3 residues: CASSYSSEGGELFF. In DNA form, the CDR3 reads TGTGCCAGCAGTTACTCCTCGGAGGGCGGGGAGCTGTTTTTT.

This chain uses TRBV6-6 with TRBJ1-1, with a tentative D call TRBD1 (5 bases). The CDR3 extends over 16 amino acids. The germline V gene has CDR1 MNHNY and CDR2 SVGAGI (reference sequence). Trimming left V 2 bases short and J 0 bases short, with 13 bases between. CDR3 residues: CASSYARDPMNTEAFF. The CDR3 DNA reads as TGTGCCAGCAGTTACGCCAGGGACCCAATGAACACTGAAGCTTTCTTT.

This rearrangement joins TRBV12-3 or TRBV12-4 to TRBJ1-4; 7 nucleotides agree with TRBD1. The CDR3 length is 15 residues. With V trimmed by 4 bases and J by 8 bases, 10 bases remained unmatched. The CDR3 sequence is CASSSSGGEGEKLFF. CDR3 coding DNA: TGTGCCAGCAGTTCATCAGGGGGAGAAGGGGAAAAACTGTTTTTT.

This clonotype was seen a single time. For the CDR3, the DNA is TGTGCCATCAGTGAGGAGGTTCTAACGGGCCTCAGGATAGAAGCTTTCTTT. This sequence encodes CAISEEVLTGLRIEAFF. The J gene is TRBJ1-1, the V gene TRBV10-3; D is unresolved. The CDR3 spans 17 residues. The ends were cut back, 2 bases at V and 8 bases at J, with 24 bases in the middle. The germline CDR1 and CDR2 sequences are ENHRY and SYGVKD.

The CDR3 DNA reads as TGCAGCGTTGGGGGGGCGGAGGGAGGTGAAGCCGGGGAGCTGTTTTTT. Amino acid sequence: CSVGGAEGGEAGELFF. V is TRBV29-1 and J is TRBJ2-2; the D call may be TRBD1 or TRBD2 (6 bases each). Germline V gene lookup returns CDR1 SQVTM and CDR2 ANQGSEA. Between the trimmed V and J ends, which lost 4 bases and 6 bases, there was a span of 21 bases. The CDR3 is 16 amino acids.

The V gene is TRBV5-1, the J gene TRBJ1-1; D might be TRBD1 (5 bases). CDR1 SGHRS and CDR2 YFSETQ come from the germline V gene. This CDR3 spans 13 amino acids. Trimming took off 5 bases at V and 5 bases at J, with 13 bases between the two ends. CDR3 sequence: CASSYTGSTEAFF. The CDR3 DNA reads TGCGCCAGCAGTTACACAGGCTCTACTGAAGCTTTCTTT.

Turning to this clonotype: One end of the junction does not line up with germline, which may come from a read error. This chain connects TRBV13 to TRBJ2-7, with unresolved D. This CDR3 spans 12 amino acids. Germline-derived CDR1 and CDR2 are PRHDT and FYEKMQ (reference sequence). The CDR3 loop reads CASSLASSEQYF. CDR3 DNA sequence: TGTGCCAGCAGCCTTGCATCCTCCGAGCAGTACTTC.

The chain couples TRBV10-3 to TRBJ1-5; no clear D. CDR1 is ENHRY, CDR2 SYGVKD, per germline. Trimming removed 5 bases from V and 4 bases from J, with 9 bases in between. CDR3 length: 13 residues. The CDR3 loop is CAISLGLNQPQHF. As DNA, the CDR3 is TGTGCCATCAGTCTGGGCCTTAATCAGCCCCAGCATTTT.